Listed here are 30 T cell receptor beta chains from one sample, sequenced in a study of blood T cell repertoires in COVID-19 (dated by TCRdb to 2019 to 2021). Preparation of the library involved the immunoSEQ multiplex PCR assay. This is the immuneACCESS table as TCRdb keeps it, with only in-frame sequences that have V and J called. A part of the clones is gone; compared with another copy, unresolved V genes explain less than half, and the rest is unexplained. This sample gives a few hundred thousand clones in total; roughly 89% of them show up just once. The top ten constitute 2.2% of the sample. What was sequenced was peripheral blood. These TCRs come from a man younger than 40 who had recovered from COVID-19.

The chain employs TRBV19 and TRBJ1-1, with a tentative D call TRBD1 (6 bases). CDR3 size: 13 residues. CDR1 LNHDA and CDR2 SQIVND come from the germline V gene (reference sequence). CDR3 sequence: CFSRDTGNTEAFF. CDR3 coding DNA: TGTTTCTCCCGGGACACGGGGAACACTGAAGCTTTCTTT.

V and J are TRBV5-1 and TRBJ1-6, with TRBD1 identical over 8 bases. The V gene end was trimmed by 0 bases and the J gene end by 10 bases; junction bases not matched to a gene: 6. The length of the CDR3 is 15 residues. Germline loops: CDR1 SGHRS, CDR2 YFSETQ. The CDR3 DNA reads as TGCGCCAGCAGCTTGGGACAGGGGACTCGGTCACCCCTCCACTTT. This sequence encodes CASSLGQGTRSPLHF.

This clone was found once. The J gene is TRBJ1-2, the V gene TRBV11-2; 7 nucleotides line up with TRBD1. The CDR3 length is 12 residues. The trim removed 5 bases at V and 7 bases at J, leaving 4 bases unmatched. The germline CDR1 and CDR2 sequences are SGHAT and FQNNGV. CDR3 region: CASSTWDSGYTF. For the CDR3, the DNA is TGTGCCAGCAGCACCTGGGACAGTGGCTACACCTTC.

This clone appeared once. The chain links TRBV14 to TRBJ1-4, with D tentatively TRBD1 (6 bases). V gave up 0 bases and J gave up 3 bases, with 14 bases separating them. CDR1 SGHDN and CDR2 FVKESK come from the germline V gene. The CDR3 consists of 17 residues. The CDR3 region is CASSQERTARANEKLFF. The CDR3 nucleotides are TGTGCCAGCAGCCAAGAACGGACAGCGAGGGCTAATGAAAAACTGTTTTTT. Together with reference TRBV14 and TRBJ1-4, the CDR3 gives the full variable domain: EAGVTQFPSHSVIEKGQTVTLRCDPISGHDNLYWYRRVMGKEIKFLLHFVKESKQDESGMPNNRFLAERTGGTYSTLKVQPAELEDSGVYFCASSQERTARANEKLFFGSGTQLSVL.

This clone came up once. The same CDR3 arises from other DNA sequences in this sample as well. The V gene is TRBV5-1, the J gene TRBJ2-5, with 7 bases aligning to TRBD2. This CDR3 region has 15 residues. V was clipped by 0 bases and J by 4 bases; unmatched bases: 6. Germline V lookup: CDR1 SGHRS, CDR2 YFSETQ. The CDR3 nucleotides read TGCGCCAGCAGCTTGGCAGGCGGGGGACCAGAGACCCAGTACTTC. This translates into CASSLAGGGPETQYF. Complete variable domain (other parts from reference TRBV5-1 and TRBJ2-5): KAGVTQTPRYLIKTRGQQVTLSCSPISGHRSVSWYQQTPGQGLQFLFEYFSETQRNKGNFPGRFSGRQFSNSRSEMNVSTLELGDSALYLCASSLAGGGPETQYFGPGTRLLVL.

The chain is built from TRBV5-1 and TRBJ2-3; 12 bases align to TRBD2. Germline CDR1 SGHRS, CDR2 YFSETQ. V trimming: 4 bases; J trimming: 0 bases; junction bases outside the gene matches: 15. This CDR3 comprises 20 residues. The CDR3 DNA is TGCGCCAGCAGCATAGATCCAGTATTACTAGCGGGGGGAAGCACAGATACGCAGTATTTT. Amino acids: CASSIDPVLLAGGSTDTQYF.

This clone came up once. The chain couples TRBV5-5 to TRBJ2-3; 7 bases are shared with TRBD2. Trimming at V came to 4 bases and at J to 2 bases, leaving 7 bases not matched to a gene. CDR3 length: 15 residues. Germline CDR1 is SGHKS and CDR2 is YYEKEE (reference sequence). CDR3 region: CASSQTSQYTDTQYF. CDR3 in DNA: TGTGCCAGCAGCCAGACTAGCCAATACACAGATACGCAGTATTTT.

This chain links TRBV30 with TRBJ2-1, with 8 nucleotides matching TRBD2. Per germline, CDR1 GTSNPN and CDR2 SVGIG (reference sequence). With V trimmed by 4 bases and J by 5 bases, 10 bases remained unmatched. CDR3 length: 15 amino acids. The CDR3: CAWILTGTRHNEQFF. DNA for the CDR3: TGTGCCTGGATTCTAACCGGGACTAGACACAATGAGCAGTTCTTC.

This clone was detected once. This CDR3 is CASSQSGQNAFF. DNA for the CDR3: TGTGCCAGCAGCCAATCGGGACAGAACGCTTTCTTT. This chain joins TRBV3-1 (or the pseudogene TRBV3-2) and TRBJ1-1; 7 bases line up with TRBD1. This CDR3 has 12 amino acids. V lost 2 bases and J lost 11; bases outside the gene matches: 5. Looked up from germline, CDR1 is LGHDT and CDR2 is YNNKEL (reference sequence).

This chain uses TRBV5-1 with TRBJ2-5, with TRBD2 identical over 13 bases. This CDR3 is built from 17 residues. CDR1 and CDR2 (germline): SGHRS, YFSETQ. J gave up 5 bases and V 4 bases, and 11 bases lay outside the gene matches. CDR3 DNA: TGCGCCAGCAGCCTCCGGACTAGCGGGGGAACTGGGGAGACCCAGTACTTC. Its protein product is CASSLRTSGGTGETQYF.

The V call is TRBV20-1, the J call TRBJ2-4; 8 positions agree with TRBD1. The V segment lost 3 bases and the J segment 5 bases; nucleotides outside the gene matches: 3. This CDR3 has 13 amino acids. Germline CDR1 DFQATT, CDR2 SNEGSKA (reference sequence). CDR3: CSASTGGENIQYF. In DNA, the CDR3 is TGCAGTGCTAGTACAGGGGGAGAAAACATTCAGTACTTC.

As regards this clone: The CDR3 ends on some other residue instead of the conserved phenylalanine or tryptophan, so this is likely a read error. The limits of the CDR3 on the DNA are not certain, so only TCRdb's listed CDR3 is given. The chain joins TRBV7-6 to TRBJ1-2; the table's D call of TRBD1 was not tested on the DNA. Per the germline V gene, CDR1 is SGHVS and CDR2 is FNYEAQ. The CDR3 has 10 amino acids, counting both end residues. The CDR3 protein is CASAINDREL.

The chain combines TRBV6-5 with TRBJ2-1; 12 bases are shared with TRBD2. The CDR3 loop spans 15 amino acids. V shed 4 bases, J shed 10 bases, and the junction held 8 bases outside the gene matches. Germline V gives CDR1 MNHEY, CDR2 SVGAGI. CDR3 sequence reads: CASSSSGGEFWEQFF. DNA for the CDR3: TGTGCCAGCAGTTCTAGCGGGGGGGAGTTCTGGGAGCAGTTCTTC.

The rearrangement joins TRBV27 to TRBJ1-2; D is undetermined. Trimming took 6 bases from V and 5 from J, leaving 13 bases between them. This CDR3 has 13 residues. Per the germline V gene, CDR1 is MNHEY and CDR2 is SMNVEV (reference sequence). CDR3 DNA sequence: TGTGCCAGCAGGATTAGGACGGGATATGGCTACACCTTC. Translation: CASRIRTGYGYTF.

Here the CDR3 DNA reads TGTGCCAGCGCCCTGGGGGGGAGACGTGAGCCCCTCCACTTT. It is translated as CASALGGRREPLHF. The gene calls are TRBV9 and TRBJ1-6, with D possibly matching TRBD1 (5 bases). V lost 7 bases and J lost 13, with 21 bases in between. This CDR3 has 14 amino acids. Germline CDR1 and CDR2: SGDLS and YYNGEE.

This chain's CDR3 is CASSVDRASTDTQYF. CDR3 DNA sequence: TGTGCCAGCAGTGTTGACAGGGCCAGCACAGATACGCAGTATTTT. This chain uses TRBV2 with TRBJ2-3; 7 bases align to TRBD1. CDR1 and CDR2 from the germline V gene are SNHLY and FYNNEI. V trimming: 4 bases; J trimming: 0 bases; junction bases outside the gene matches: 4. The CDR3 covers 15 residues.

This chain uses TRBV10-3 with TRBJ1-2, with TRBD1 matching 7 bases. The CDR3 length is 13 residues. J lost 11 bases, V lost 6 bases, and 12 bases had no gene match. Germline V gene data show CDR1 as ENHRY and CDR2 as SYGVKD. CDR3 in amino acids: CAISGLTEQGYTF. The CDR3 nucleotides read TGTGCCATCAGCGGGCTCACCGAACAGGGGTACACCTTC.

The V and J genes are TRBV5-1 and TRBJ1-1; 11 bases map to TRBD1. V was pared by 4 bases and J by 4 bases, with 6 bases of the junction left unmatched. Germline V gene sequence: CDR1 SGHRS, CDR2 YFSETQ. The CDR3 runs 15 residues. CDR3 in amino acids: CASSLPGQGVTEAFF. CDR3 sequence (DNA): TGCGCCAGCAGCCTACCGGGACAGGGGGTCACTGAAGCTTTCTTT.

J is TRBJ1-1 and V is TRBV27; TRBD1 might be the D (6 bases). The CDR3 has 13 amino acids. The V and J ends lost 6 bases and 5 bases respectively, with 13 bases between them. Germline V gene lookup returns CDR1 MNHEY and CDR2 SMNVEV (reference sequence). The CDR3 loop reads CASRLGGWTEAFF. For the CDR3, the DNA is TGTGCCAGCAGGTTAGGGGGGTGGACTGAAGCTTTCTTT.

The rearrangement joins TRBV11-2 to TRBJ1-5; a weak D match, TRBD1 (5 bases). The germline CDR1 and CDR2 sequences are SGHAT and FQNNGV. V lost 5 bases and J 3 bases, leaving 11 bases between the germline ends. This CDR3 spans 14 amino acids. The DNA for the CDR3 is TGTGCCAGCAGCCAGGGACTCCTCAATCAGCCCCAGCATTTT. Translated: CASSQGLLNQPQHF.

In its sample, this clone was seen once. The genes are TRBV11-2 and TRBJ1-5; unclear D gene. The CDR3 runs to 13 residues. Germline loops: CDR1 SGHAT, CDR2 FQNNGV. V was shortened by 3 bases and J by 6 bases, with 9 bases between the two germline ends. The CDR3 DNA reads TGTGCCAGCAGCTTCGGGGTGGGTCAGCCCCAGCATTTT. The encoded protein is CASSFGVGQPQHF.

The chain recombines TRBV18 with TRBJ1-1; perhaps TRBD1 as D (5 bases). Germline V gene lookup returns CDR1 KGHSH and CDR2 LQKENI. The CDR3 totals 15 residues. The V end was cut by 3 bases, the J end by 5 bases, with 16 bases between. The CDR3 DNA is TGTGCCAGCTCACCCGGTCAGGGTTCGTTTACTGAAGCTTTCTTT. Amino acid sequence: CASSPGQGSFTEAFF.

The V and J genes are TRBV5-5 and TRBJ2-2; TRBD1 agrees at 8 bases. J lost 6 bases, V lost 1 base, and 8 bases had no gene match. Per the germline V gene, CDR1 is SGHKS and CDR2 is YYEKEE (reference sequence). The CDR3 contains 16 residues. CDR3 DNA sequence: TGTGCCAGCAGCTTGAAGTTACAGGGGGTGTCCGGGGAGCTGTTTTTT. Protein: CASSLKLQGVSGELFF.

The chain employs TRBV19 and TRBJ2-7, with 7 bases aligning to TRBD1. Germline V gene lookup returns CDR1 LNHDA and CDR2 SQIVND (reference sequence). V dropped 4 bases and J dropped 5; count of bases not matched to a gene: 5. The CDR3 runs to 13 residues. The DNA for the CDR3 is TGTGCCAGTAGTAGAGACAGGGCCCACGAGCAGTACTTC. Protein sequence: CASSRDRAHEQYF.

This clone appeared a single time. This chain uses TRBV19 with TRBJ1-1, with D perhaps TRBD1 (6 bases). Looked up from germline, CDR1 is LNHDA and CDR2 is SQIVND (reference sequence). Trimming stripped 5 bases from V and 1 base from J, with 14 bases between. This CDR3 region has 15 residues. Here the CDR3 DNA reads TGTGCCAGTAGTCCACCGGACAGTAAGAACACTGAAGCTTTCTTT. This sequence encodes CASSPPDSKNTEAFF.

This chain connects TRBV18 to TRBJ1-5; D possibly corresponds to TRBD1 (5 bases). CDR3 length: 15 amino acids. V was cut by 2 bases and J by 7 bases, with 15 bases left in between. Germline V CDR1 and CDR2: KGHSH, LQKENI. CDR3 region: CASSPTDSPQQPQHF. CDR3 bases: TGTGCCAGCTCACCAACTGACAGCCCCCAACAGCCCCAGCATTTT.

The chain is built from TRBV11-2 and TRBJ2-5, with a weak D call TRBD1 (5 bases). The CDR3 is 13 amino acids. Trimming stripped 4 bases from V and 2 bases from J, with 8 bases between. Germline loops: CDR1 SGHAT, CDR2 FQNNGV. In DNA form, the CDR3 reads TGTGCCAGCAGCTCGACAGAACAAGAGACCCAGTACTTC. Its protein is CASSSTEQETQYF.

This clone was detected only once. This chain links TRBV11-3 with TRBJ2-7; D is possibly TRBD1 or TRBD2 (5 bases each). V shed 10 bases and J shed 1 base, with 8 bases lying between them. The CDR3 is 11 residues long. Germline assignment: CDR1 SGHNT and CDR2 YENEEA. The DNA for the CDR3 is TGTGCCATCAGGGAGTCCTACGAGCAGTACTTC. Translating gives CAIRESYEQYF.

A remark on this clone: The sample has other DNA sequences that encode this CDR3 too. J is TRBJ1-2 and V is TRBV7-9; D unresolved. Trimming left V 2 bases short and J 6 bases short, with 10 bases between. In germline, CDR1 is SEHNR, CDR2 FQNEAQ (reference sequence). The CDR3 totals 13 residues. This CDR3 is CASSLSTGNGYTF. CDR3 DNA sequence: TGTGCCAGCAGCTTATCGACGGGGAATGGCTACACCTTC. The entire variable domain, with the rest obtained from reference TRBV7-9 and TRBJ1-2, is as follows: DTGVSQNPRHKITKRGQNVTFRCDPISEHNRLYWYRQTLGQGPEFLTYFQNEAQLEKSRLLSDRFSAERPKGSFSTLEIQRTEQGDSAMYLCASSLSTGNGYTFGSGTRLTVV.

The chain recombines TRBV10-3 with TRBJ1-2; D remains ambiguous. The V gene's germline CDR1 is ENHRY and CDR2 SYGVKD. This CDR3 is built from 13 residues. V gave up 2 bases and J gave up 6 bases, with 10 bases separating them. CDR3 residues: CAISESRLHGYTF. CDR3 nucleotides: TGTGCCATCAGTGAGAGCAGGCTTCATGGCTACACCTTC.